This TCR beta chain comes out of a study of T cell responses to AZD1222 COVID-19 vaccine. Sequencing was performed with immunoSEQ multiplex PCR; in TCRdb, only in-frame clones are kept and a portion is missing. The repertoire holds approximately 210,000 clones, with roughly 90% as singletons. The CDR3 runs 17 residues. Per germline, CDR1 SGHAT and CDR2 FQNNGV. The ends lost 6 bases at V and 2 bases at J; junction bases unmatched: 8. With regard to this clone: Its antigen is unidentified.

Findings and limits, study-wide: Recipients of two AZD1222 doses showed rising Spike-specific TCR breadth and depth.

The chain has TRBV11-2 and TRBJ2-4, with TRBD2 matching over 12 bases. This receptor was taken from an adult who received the AZD1222 COVID-19 vaccine. The starting material was peripheral blood, obtained 28 days after the second AZD1222 dose. The CDR3 sequence is CASRRTSGRFPKNIQYF. The CDR3 coding sequence is TGTGCCAGCAGACGTACTAGCGGGAGGTTCCCCAAAAACATTCAGTACTTC. The entire variable domain, with the rest obtained from reference TRBV11-2 and TRBJ2-4, is as follows: EAGVAQSPRYKIIEKRQSVAFWCNPISGHATLYWYQQILGQGPKLLIQFQNNGVVDDSQLPKDRFSAERLKGVDSTLKIQPAKLEDSAVYLCASRRTSGRFPKNIQYFGAGTRLSVL.